The sequence of this T cell receptor (beta chain) was determined in a study of T cell responses to AZD1222 COVID-19 vaccine. Points on this clone: Its target is not known.

Some clones are missing from TCRdb's copy, which holds only in-frame ones; the method was immunoSEQ multiplex PCR. The table shows about 82,000 clones, with 70% to 90% occurring only once. CDR1 is MNHEY and CDR2 is SVGEGT in the germline V gene. This CDR3 has 13 amino acids. The V gene lost 5 bases and the J gene lost 7 bases, with 13 bases spanning the gap. Study findings and constraints: All repertoire sampling was performed exclusively after the peak T cell response. Spike as a whole was targeted by vaccine-associated CD4 TCRs, dominant at 160-218 and 743-854. The donors showed a predominance of white British ancestry and of females, with possible underestimation of clonal diversity. Nearly half of the spike-specific TCRs reportedly recognize variant regions that carry no mutations.

Sample: peripheral blood, taken 28 days after the second AZD1222 dose. The TCR originated in an adult who received the AZD1222 COVID-19 vaccine. The chain combines TRBV6-2 or TRBV6-3 with TRBJ2-3; D is uncertain. The CDR3 region is CASSGPNTNTQYF. DNA of the CDR3: TGTGCCAGCAGTGGTCCGAATACGAATACGCAGTATTTT.